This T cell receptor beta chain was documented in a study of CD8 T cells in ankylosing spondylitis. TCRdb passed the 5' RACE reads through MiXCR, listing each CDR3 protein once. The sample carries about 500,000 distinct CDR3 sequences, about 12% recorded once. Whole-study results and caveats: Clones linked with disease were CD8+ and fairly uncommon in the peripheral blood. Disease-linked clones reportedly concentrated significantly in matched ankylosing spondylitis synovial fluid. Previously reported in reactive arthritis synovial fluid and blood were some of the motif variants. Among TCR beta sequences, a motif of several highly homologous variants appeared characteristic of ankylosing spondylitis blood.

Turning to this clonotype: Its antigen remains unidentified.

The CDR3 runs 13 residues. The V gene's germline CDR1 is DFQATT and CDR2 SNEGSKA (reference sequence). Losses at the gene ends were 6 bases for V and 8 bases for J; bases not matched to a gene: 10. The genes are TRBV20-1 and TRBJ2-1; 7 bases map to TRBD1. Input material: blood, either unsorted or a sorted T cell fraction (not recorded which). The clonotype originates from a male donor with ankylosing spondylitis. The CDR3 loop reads CSAARQGGDEQFF. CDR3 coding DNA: TGCAGTGCGGCAAGACAGGGCGGCGATGAGCAGTTCTTC.